The clone carrying this TCR beta chain was observed a few times. This entry belongs to a study of blood T cell repertoires in COVID-19. Study background: The United States, Italy and Spain were the sources of the acute and convalescent COVID-19 samples.

Germline CDR1 is SGHAT and CDR2 is FQDESV (reference sequence). The J segment lost 1 base and the V segment lost 5 bases, leaving 1 base of the junction unmatched. The CDR3 covers 13 residues. In the study's own analysis: Amplified reference gene primers provided the basis for estimating nucleated cell counts. TCRdb's copy holds only in-frame clones and misses some; the assay was immunoSEQ multiplex PCR. That table is the source of V, J and clone size, and D and trimming were worked out from the DNA. The repertoire includes around 450,000 clones, about 90% of them detected once, and roughly 0.72% sits in the top ten. Cohorts were determined from participant-reported clinical history.

The sample comprised PBMCs or T cells enriched from blood (not recorded which). The origin of this receptor is a woman younger than 30 who had recovered from COVID-19. The rearrangement joins TRBV11-1 to TRBJ1-1; TRBD1 matches 7 bases. The CDR3 loop is CASSRTGNTEAFF. CDR3 sequence (DNA): TGTGCCAGCAGCCGGACAGGGAACACTGAAGCTTTCTTT.